This TCR beta chain was identified during a study of blood T cell repertoires in COVID-19. Study-wide background: Samples taken during acute and convalescent COVID-19 were collected in the United States, Italy and Spain. PBMCs, B-cell-depleted T cells, or T cells were the source of the cDNA or gDNA that made up the material.

It was during active infection that Seattle patients were enrolled and then longitudinally followed. As processed by the authors: By means of reference gene primer amplification, nucleated cell counts were estimated. The repertoire was sequenced with immunoSEQ multiplex PCR; TCRdb's copy has only in-frame clones and lacks some. Clone size and the V and J calls come from that table; the DNA yielded D and trimming. The table lists tens of thousands of clones, roughly 90% of them singletons. After removal of 2 bases from V and 5 bases from J, the junction contained 12 bases not matched to a gene. This CDR3 is 17 amino acids long. CDR1 and CDR2 from the germline V gene are MNHNS and SASEGT.

Sample: peripheral blood. This receptor was obtained from a man aged 45 to 65 with COVID-19, enrolled during active disease. The genes are TRBV6-1 and TRBJ2-3; TRBD1 matches at 8 bases. The CDR3 coding sequence is TGTGCCAGCAGTGAAAGGCCTCAGGGGGCAAAGGGAGATACGCAGTATTTT. The encoded protein is CASSERPQGAKGDTQYF.